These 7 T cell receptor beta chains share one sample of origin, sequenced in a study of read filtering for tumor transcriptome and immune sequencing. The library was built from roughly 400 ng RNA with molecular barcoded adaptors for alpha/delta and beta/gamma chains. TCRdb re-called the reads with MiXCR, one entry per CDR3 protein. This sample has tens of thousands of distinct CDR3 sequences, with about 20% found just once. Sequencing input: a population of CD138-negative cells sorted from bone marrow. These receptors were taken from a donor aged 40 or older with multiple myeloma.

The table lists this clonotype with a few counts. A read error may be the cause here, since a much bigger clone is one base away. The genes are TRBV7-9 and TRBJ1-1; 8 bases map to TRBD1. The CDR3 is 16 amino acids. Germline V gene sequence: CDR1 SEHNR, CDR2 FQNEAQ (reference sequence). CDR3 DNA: TGTGCCGGCAGCTTTTATGGACAGGGTAGGGCGACTGAAGCTTTCTTT. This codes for CAGSFYGQGRATEAFF.

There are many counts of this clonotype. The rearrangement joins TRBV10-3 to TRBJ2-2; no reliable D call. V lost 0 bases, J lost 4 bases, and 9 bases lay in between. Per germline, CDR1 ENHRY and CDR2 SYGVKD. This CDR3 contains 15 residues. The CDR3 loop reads CAISESQTSTGELFF. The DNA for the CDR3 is TGTGCCATCAGTGAGTCACAGACCAGCACCGGGGAGCTGTTTTTT.

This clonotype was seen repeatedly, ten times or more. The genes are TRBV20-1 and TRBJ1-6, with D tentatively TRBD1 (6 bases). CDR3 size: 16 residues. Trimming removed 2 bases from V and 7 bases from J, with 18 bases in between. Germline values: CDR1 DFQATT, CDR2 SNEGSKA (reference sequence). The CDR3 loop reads CSARTSSGHDNSPLHF. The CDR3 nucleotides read TGCAGTGCTAGAACTAGTTCGGGACACGACAATTCACCCCTCCACTTT.

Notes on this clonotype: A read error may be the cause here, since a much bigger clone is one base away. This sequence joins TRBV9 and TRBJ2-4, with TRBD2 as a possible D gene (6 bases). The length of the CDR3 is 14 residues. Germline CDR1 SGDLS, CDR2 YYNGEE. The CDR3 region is CVSGVGGVSDIQYF. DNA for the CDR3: TGTGTCAGCGGAGTCGGGGGAGTCTCGGACATTCAGTACTTC.

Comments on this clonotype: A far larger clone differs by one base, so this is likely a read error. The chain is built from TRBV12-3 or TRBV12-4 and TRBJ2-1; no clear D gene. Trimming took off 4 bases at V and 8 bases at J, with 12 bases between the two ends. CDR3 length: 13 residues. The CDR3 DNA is TGTGCCAGCAGTTCCTCTAGAGACCATGAGCAGTTCTTC. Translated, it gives CASSSSRDHEQFF.

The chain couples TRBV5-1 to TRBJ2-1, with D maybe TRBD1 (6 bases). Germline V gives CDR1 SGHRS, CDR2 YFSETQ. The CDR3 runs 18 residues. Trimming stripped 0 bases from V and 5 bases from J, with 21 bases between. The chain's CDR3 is CASSLGTVGYGSNNEQFF. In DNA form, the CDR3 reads TGCGCCAGCAGCTTGGGGACAGTCGGGTATGGGTCAAACAATGAGCAGTTCTTC. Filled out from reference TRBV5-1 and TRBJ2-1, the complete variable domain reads KAGVTQTPRYLIKTRGQQVTLSCSPISGHRSVSWYQQTPGQGLQFLFEYFSETQRNKGNFPGRFSGRQFSNSRSEMNVSTLELGDSALYLCASSLGTVGYGSNNEQFFGPGTRLTVL.

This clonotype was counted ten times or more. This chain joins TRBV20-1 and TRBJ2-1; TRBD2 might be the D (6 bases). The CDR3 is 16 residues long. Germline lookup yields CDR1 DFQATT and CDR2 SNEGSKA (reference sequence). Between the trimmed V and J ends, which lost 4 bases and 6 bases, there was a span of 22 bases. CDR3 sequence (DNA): TGCAGTGCTAAGAGGATAGCGGAGACGTACCTCAATGAGCAGTTCTTC. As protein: CSAKRIAETYLNEQFF.